These T cell receptor beta chains were read from a single sample in a study of OX40 agonist ivuxolimab in advanced cancers. TCRdb's copy holds only in-frame clones and misses some; the assay was immunoSEQ multiplex PCR. The repertoire consists of just over 50,000 clones, with over 75% occurring once and the leading ten covering 2% to 2.5%. The sample here was CD4+ or CD8+ T cells sorted from blood, taken in a trial of the OX40 agonist ivuxolimab. The receptors derive from an adult with an advanced solid tumor such as melanoma, head and neck, liver or kidney cancer. CDR3s include the opening cysteine and the closing phenylalanine or tryptophan. The D gene is left open where the match is weak. Clone size is shown for a subset of rows, as once, few, many or a class of expanded clone.

v_call	j_call	clone_size	d_call	cdr3_nt	cdr3_aa
TRBV2	TRBJ2-3	.	TRBD2	TGTGCCAGCAGTTCTAGCGGGAGAATCACAGATACGCAGTATTTT	CASSSSGRITDTQYF
TRBV14	TRBJ2-7	.	.	TGTGCCAGCAGCCTGGGACCCCTCTCCTACGAGCAGTACTTC	CASSLGPLSYEQYF
TRBV19	TRBJ1-5	few	.	TGTGCCAGTAGTAAAAATCCGGTGAGCAATCAGCCCCAGCATTTT	CASSKNPVSNQPQHF
TRBV27	TRBJ2-5	.	TRBD2	TGTGCCAGCAGTTTCGGGCTAGCGGGAAATCGGTTTCAAGAGACCCAGTACTTC	CASSFGLAGNRFQETQYF
TRBV5-1	TRBJ2-7	.	.	TGCGCCAGCAGCTTGGATATGTATCCCCAGTACTTC	CASSLDMYPQYF
TRBV11-2	TRBJ1-5	.	TRBD1	TGTGCCAGCAGAAGGACAGGGGGACAGCCCCAGCATTTT	CASRRTGGQPQHF
TRBV28	TRBJ1-4	.	.	TGTGCCAGCAGTTCGGTGGACGGAAAAAATTTTTTT	CASSSVDGKNFF
TRBV7-6	TRBJ2-1	.	TRBD1	TGTGCCAGCAGCTCCCCATACAGGGGAGACAATGAGCAGTTCTTC	CASSSPYRGDNEQFF
TRBV7-9	TRBJ1-6	few	TRBD1	TGTGCCAGCAGCTCGGCGGGGGGCGGGACAGGGGTTTCACCCCTCCACTTT	CASSSAGGGTGVSPLHF
TRBV11-1	TRBJ1-2	.	TRBD1	TGTGCCAGCAGCCGACCGGGACAGGGCTCTAACAACGGCTACACCTTC	CASSRPGQGSNNGYTF
TRBV28	TRBJ1-2	few	.	TGTGCCAGCAGTTACAGGGCCTATGGCTACACCTTC	CASSYRAYGYTF
TRBV7-9	TRBJ1-2	few	TRBD1	TGTGCCAGCAGCACTTCAGGGGGCCAAGGCTACACCTTC	CASSTSGGQGYTF
TRBV25-1	TRBJ2-1	.	TRBD2	TGTGCCAGCAGCACTCAGGGAGATAGCGGGAGGGGTAGGAATGAGCAGTTCTTC	CASSTQGDSGRGRNEQFF
TRBV9	TRBJ2-7	.	.	TGTGCCAGCAGCGCCCCGTGGGGGCGAGAGCAGTACTTC	CASSAPWGREQYF
TRBV11-2	TRBJ2-7	.	TRBD1	TGTGCCAGCAGCTTAACGCGGACAGGGCCCTACGAGCAGTACTTC	CASSLTRTGPYEQYF
TRBV2	TRBJ1-2	.	.	TGTGCCAGCAGTGAAGTAGGGAACTATGGCTACACCTTC	CASSEVGNYGYTF
TRBV19	TRBJ1-5	few	.	TGTGCCAGTACTAGAACGACAGGCAAGACGGGTCAGCCCCAGCATTTT	CASTRTTGKTGQPQHF
TRBV11-3	TRBJ1-1	once	.	TGTGCCAGCAGCTTAAATGGACTGGGAGCTTTCTTT	CASSLNGLGAFF
TRBV6-5	TRBJ2-1	once	.	TGTGCCAGCAGTCCTCGTAGCTCCTACAATGAGCAGTTCTTC	CASSPRSSYNEQFF
TRBV7-2	TRBJ1-3	.	TRBD1	TGTGCCAGCAGCGGAGGACAGGGGATGGGAAACACCATATATTTT	CASSGGQGMGNTIYF
TRBV6-1	TRBJ2-2	once	.	TGTGCCAGCAGCACCGGGGAGCTGTTTTTT	CASSTGELFF
TRBV7-2	TRBJ2-7	.	TRBD1	TGTGCCAGCAGCGCGTCCGGGACAGGTTACTACGAGCAGTACTTC	CASSASGTGYYEQYF
TRBV28	TRBJ2-1	.	.	TGTGCCAGCAGTTTACTTCCCGGGTTCAATGAGCAGTTCTTC	CASSLLPGFNEQFF
TRBV28	TRBJ1-2	few	.	TGTGCCAGCAGGACCGGGACGGCCTATGGCTACACCTTC	CASRTGTAYGYTF
TRBV7-2	TRBJ2-3	.	.	TGTGCCAGCAGCTCTCTTGCGAGGGGACCTACGCAGTATTTT	CASSSLARGPTQYF
TRBV18	TRBJ2-5	.	.	TGTGCCAGCTCACCACCGACGGGCGGAAAAGAGACCCAGTACTTC	CASSPPTGGKETQYF
TRBV7-3	TRBJ2-1	.	TRBD2	TGTGCCAGCAGCGACACCGGGACTAGGAACCATGAGCAGTTCTTC	CASSDTGTRNHEQFF
TRBV5-5	TRBJ1-2	.	.	TGTGCCAGCAGCTTTGGCGCCGTAATTGCCTTC	CASSFGAVIAF
TRBV30	TRBJ2-3	.	.	TGTGCCTGGAGGCAGGGGCCGTCCACAGATACGCAGTATTTT	CAWRQGPSTDTQYF
TRBV7-9	TRBJ2-5	.	.	TGTGCCAGCAGCCCCGAGTGGGGACGGGTAAGGGAGACCCAGTACTTC	CASSPEWGRVRETQYF
TRBV27	TRBJ2-2	.	.	TGTGCCAGCGGAGTACGGACCGGGGAGCTGTTTTTT	CASGVRTGELFF
TRBV7-9	TRBJ1-2	.	.	TGTGCCAGCAGCCCCGGGCCGCCTGGCTATGGCTACACCTTC	CASSPGPPGYGYTF
TRBV9	TRBJ2-1	.	.	TGTGCCAGCAGCGTAGCCACCGGAGGGGGGGGCAATGAGCAGTTCTTC	CASSVATGGGGNEQFF
TRBV7-9	TRBJ2-4	once	TRBD2	TGTGCCAGCAGCTTAGGCGCTAGCGGGAGGGCCTTAGCCAAAAACATTCAGTACTTC	CASSLGASGRALAKNIQYF
TRBV6-1	TRBJ1-4	.	.	TGTGCCAGCAGTGAAATCAACGAAAAACTGTTTTTT	CASSEINEKLFF
TRBV28	TRBJ2-5	.	.	TGTGCCAGCAGCGATCGGCGGGTCCCGGGTCGGCAGTACTTC	CASSDRRVPGRQYF
TRBV19	TRBJ1-5	.	.	TGTGCCAGTAGTCCACAGGGAGATCAGCCCCAGCATTTT	CASSPQGDQPQHF
TRBV5-4	TRBJ1-4	.	TRBD1	TGTGCCAGCAGCTTAACCCTGACAGGGATGAATGAAAAACTGTTTTTT	CASSLTLTGMNEKLFF
TRBV11-3	TRBJ2-2	.	.	TGTGCCAGCAGCCCAGGGACGGGGTACACCGGGGAGCTGTTTTTT	CASSPGTGYTGELFF
TRBV20-1	TRBJ2-3	.	.	TGCAGTGCTAGGCTAGATACGCAGTATTTT	CSARLDTQYF
TRBV10-1	TRBJ2-2	.	.	TGCGCCAGCAGTGGTTCGGGACACCCCACCGGGGAGCTGTTTTTT	CASSGSGHPTGELFF
TRBV7-2	TRBJ2-2	.	.	TGTGCCAGCAGCTTACAGGGGAGAGGCGGGGAGCTGTTTTTT	CASSLQGRGGELFF
TRBV27	TRBJ1-4	.	TRBD1	TGTGCCAGCAGTTTATCTTCGACAGGGGGCCGTGAAAAACTGTTTTTT	CASSLSSTGGREKLFF
TRBV28	TRBJ2-7	.	.	TGTGCCAGCAGTTTCCTCCGCCCGGGAGCCTACGAGCAGTACTTC	CASSFLRPGAYEQYF
TRBV29-1	TRBJ1-2	few	.	TGCAGCGTTGAGGGGGGTTGGGGCTATGGCTACACCTTC	CSVEGGWGYGYTF
TRBV10-3	TRBJ2-7	.	.	TGTGCCATCAGTGAGTCCAGCTTTGGGGAGCAGTACTTC	CAISESSFGEQYF
TRBV9	TRBJ2-2	.	TRBD2	TGTGCCAGCAGCGTAGCTACCGGGAGGGGGGCCGGGGAGCTGTTTTTT	CASSVATGRGAGELFF
TRBV27	TRBJ2-1	once	.	TGTGCCAGCACCTCAGGGGATACCTACAATGAGCAGTTCTTC	CASTSGDTYNEQFF
TRBV7-9	TRBJ1-1	.	.	TGTGCCAGCAGAATAGGGGTCACTGAAGCTTTCTTT	CASRIGVTEAFF
TRBV5-4	TRBJ2-2	.	TRBD1	TGTGCCAGCAGCCAGCTGACAGGGGAGAAAACCGGGGAGCTGTTTTTT	CASSQLTGEKTGELFF
TRBV5-3	TRBJ1-4	.	.	TGTGCCAGAAGCTTGGACAGGAAGTTCGAAAAACTGTTTTTT	CARSLDRKFEKLFF